These 22 T cell receptor beta chains share one sample of origin, sequenced in a study of long-term antiretroviral therapy in people with HIV. Investigators performed immunoSEQ version v3.0 at survey level. Method: immunoSEQ multiplex PCR; TCRdb's copy keeps in-frame clones and lacks some. The sample includes about 16,000 clones, 65% to 85% seen only once; the top ten take more than 12%. Specimen: unsorted PBMCs, collected around 1.2 years before starting antiretroviral therapy. These TCRs come from a man aged 30 to 39 with HIV.

The chain couples TRBV7-2 to TRBJ1-4; D not certain. Trimming pared 2 bases from V and 8 bases from J, leaving 9 bases between. The CDR3 covers 13 residues. Germline values: CDR1 SGHTA, CDR2 FQGNSA. The CDR3 reads CASSLLGGEKLFF. In nucleotides, the CDR3 is TGTGCCAGCAGCTTATTGGGAGGAGAAAAACTGTTTTTT.

V is TRBV2 and J is TRBJ1-1; D gene uncertain. V shed 4 bases and J shed 1 base, with 7 bases lying between them. Germline V CDR1 and CDR2: SNHLY, FYNNEI. There are 13 residues in the CDR3. Written as DNA, the CDR3 is TGTGCCAGCAGTGGCGGGCAGAACACTGAAGCTTTCTTT. The encoded protein is CASSGGQNTEAFF.

The CDR3 region has the DNA TGTGCCAGCAGTGAAGCGGGTGGGACTCAGGGGGCTGGCGGGGAGCTGTTTTTT. This translates into CASSEAGGTQGAGGELFF. The genes are TRBV2 and TRBJ2-2; 8 bases match TRBD1. The CDR3 is 18 amino acids. Germline V gene sequence: CDR1 SNHLY, CDR2 FYNNEI. The trim removed 0 bases at V and 7 bases at J, leaving 13 bases unmatched.

This CDR3 is CASSLGFTLSGANVLTF. The CDR3 DNA follows: TGTGCCAGCAGCTTAGGCTTCACACTCTCTGGGGCCAACGTCCTGACTTTC. The chain joins TRBV13 to TRBJ2-6; D not certain. The CDR3 runs to 17 residues. CDR1 is PRHDT and CDR2 is FYEKMQ in the germline V gene (reference sequence). With 0 bases removed from V and 0 bases from J, the gap between germline ends came to 9 bases.

This clone was counted between two and nine times. The rearrangement joins TRBV9 to TRBJ1-1, with 7 bases fitting TRBD1. J was trimmed by 4 bases and V by 4 bases; bases with no gene match: 4. The germline V gene has CDR1 SGDLS and CDR2 YYNGEE. The CDR3 covers 13 residues. CDR3 protein: CASSQGGTTEAFF. The DNA of the CDR3 is TGTGCCAGCAGCCAGGGGGGGACCACTGAAGCTTTCTTT.

The chain combines TRBV6-5 with TRBJ2-6; D unclear. V lost 2 bases to trimming and J lost 3 bases, with 8 bases between them. CDR1 is MNHEY, CDR2 SVGAGI, per germline. The CDR3 has 15 residues. The CDR3 DNA sequence: TGTGCCAGCAGTTACGCAGTCTTTGGGGCCAACGTCCTGACTTTC. It is translated as CASSYAVFGANVLTF.

This chain joins TRBV6-5 and TRBJ2-1; maybe TRBD1 (5 bases). This CDR3 is built from 13 residues. Germline V gene data show CDR1 as MNHEY and CDR2 as SVGAGI. V was clipped by 2 bases and J by 9 bases, with 11 bases between them. The CDR3 sequence: CASSYGRAGEQFF. The CDR3 DNA reads as TGTGCCAGCAGTTACGGCAGGGCCGGTGAGCAGTTCTTC.

The J gene is TRBJ2-2, the V gene TRBV4-2; perhaps D is TRBD1 or TRBD2 (5 bases each). Germline-derived CDR1 and CDR2 are LGHNA and YNFKEQ. Trimming took off 0 bases at V and 5 bases at J, with 13 bases between the two ends. The CDR3 contains 16 residues. Written as DNA, the CDR3 is TGTGCCAGCAGCCAAGAGTCGGTGGGGGTGACCGGGGAGCTGTTTTTT. Translating gives CASSQESVGVTGELFF.

The chain is built from TRBV11-2 and TRBJ1-3; D is undetermined. CDR3 size: 12 residues. V dropped 3 bases and J dropped 3 bases, with 3 bases sitting between them. Germline values: CDR1 SGHAT, CDR2 FQNNGV. The CDR3 DNA reads TGTGCCAGCAGCTTGCGTGGAAACACCATATATTTT. Its protein product is CASSLRGNTIYF.

The CDR3: CASSAGTGTYEQYF. For the CDR3, the DNA is TGTGCCAGCAGCGCCGGGACAGGGACCTACGAGCAGTACTTC. The chain employs TRBV9 and TRBJ2-7, with TRBD1 matching over 9 bases. Trimming cost V 3 bases and J 2 bases; bases outside gene matches: 3. In germline, CDR1 is SGDLS, CDR2 YYNGEE. The CDR3 has 14 amino acids.

This clone was picked up a small number of times. This chain joins TRBV7-9 and TRBJ2-1; possibly TRBD2 for D (7 bases). The CDR3 consists of 16 residues. Germline V gives CDR1 SEHNR, CDR2 FQNEAQ (reference sequence). V lost 6 bases and J lost 5, with 20 bases in between. The CDR3 is CASSWEGGPRHNEQFF. CDR3 sequence (DNA): TGTGCCAGCAGTTGGGAGGGGGGTCCCCGCCACAATGAGCAGTTCTTC.

This chain uses TRBV7-3 with TRBJ2-3; D unresolved. Trimming took off 4 bases at V and 0 bases at J, with 11 bases between the two ends. Germline CDR1 is SGHTA and CDR2 is FQGTGA. The CDR3 consists of 15 residues. The CDR3 loop reads CASSSDGTSTDTQYF. In nucleotides, the CDR3 is TGTGCCAGCAGCTCGGACGGTACTAGCACAGATACGCAGTATTTT.

The chain combines TRBV6-5 with TRBJ1-1; maybe TRBD1 (6 bases). CDR1 and CDR2 from the germline V gene are MNHEY and SVGAGI. This CDR3 region has 13 residues. Trimming cost V 5 bases and J 1 base, with 8 bases left between them. As DNA, the CDR3 is TGTGCCAGCAGTAACAGGGCGAACACTGAAGCTTTCTTT. This sequence encodes CASSNRANTEAFF.

J is TRBJ2-2 and V is TRBV2; a weak D match, TRBD2 (6 bases). The CDR3 has 16 amino acids. Germline V gene data show CDR1 as SNHLY and CDR2 as FYNNEI. The V and J ends lost 4 bases and 2 bases respectively, with 14 bases between them. The chain's CDR3 is CASSVVGRPNTGELFF. The CDR3 nucleotides are TGTGCCAGCAGTGTAGTAGGGAGGCCCAACACCGGGGAGCTGTTTTTT.

The chain uses TRBV6-6 and TRBJ1-2; TRBD1 might be the D (5 bases). This CDR3 has 16 residues. Germline assignment: CDR1 MNHNY and CDR2 SVGAGI (reference sequence). Trimming pared 7 bases from V and 1 base from J, leaving 19 bases between. The CDR3 DNA follows: TGTGCCAGCACCCCTAATTTCGGACATTTTAACTATGGCTACACCTTC. Translated, it gives CASTPNFGHFNYGYTF.

V and J are TRBV6-1 and TRBJ2-3, with no clear D. Germline-derived CDR1 and CDR2 are MNHNS and SASEGT. This CDR3 region has 11 residues. The germline V and J ends were trimmed by 2 bases and 6 bases, with 3 bases remaining between them. The CDR3 nucleotides read TGTGCCAGCAGTGAATGGGATACGCAGTATTTT. Encoded protein: CASSEWDTQYF.

This clone has more than one count but fewer than ten. The chain couples TRBV7-9 to TRBJ1-1; D is ambiguous. The CDR3 is 12 residues long. Germline lookup yields CDR1 SEHNR and CDR2 FQNEAQ (reference sequence). V shed 10 bases and J shed 1 base, with 10 bases lying between them. The CDR3 nucleotides are TGTGCCACCATGGATCGGAACACTGAAGCTTTCTTT. This translates into CATMDRNTEAFF.

J is TRBJ1-1 and V is TRBV29-1; D call uncertain. Trimming removed 4 bases at V and 8 bases at J, with 14 bases between. There are 12 residues in the CDR3. In germline, CDR1 is SQVTM, CDR2 ANQGSEA. The CDR3 DNA reads as TGCAGCGTTGTGGCAGACTACCCAGAAGCTTTCTTT. This codes for CSVVADYPEAFF. Supplemented by reference TRBV29-1 and TRBJ1-1, the full variable domain reads SAVISQKPSRDICQRGTSLTIQCQVDSQVTMMFWYRQQPGQSLTLIATANQGSEATYESGFVIDKFPISRPNLTFSTLTVSNMSPEDSSIYLCSVVADYPEAFFGQGTRLTVV.

Here the CDR3 reads CASSPGQAAYEQYF. CDR3 DNA sequence: TGTGCCAGCAGCCCGGGACAGGCCGCCTACGAGCAGTACTTC. This chain connects TRBV11-3 to TRBJ2-7; 8 bases align to TRBD1. J gave up 2 bases and V 5 bases, and 5 bases lay outside the gene matches. CDR1 SGHNT and CDR2 YENEEA come from the germline V gene. CDR3 length: 14 amino acids.

This chain connects TRBV10-1 to TRBJ2-7, with D tentatively TRBD1 (5 bases). V shed 5 bases and J shed 5 bases, with 13 bases lying between them. The CDR3 consists of 13 residues. Germline V gene data show CDR1 as WNHNN and CDR2 as SYGVQD (reference sequence). CDR3 nucleotides: TGCGCCAGCAGTCCCGCAGGGCTCAACGAGCAGTACTTC. Translated, it gives CASSPAGLNEQYF.

The sample holds a few counts of this clone. Germline is not matched at one junction end, which may reflect a read error. The gene calls are TRBV7-9 and TRBJ1-2; 7 bases are a match to TRBD1. Germline-derived CDR1 and CDR2 are SEHNR and FQNEAQ (reference sequence). CDR3 length equals 11 residues. DNA for the CDR3: TGTGCCAGCAGCTTATACGCCACAGGGGAATTC. Its translation is CASSLYATGEF.

This clone has just a few counts. The chain combines TRBV7-9 with TRBJ1-2; D remains ambiguous. V shed 1 base and J shed 4 bases, with 4 bases lying between them. There are 12 residues in the CDR3. Per germline, CDR1 SEHNR and CDR2 FQNEAQ (reference sequence). The CDR3: CASSLDSYGYTF. The CDR3 nucleotides read TGTGCCAGCAGCTTAGACAGCTATGGCTACACCTTC. Drawing the rest from reference TRBV7-9 and TRBJ1-2, the complete variable domain is DTGVSQNPRHKITKRGQNVTFRCDPISEHNRLYWYRQTLGQGPEFLTYFQNEAQLEKSRLLSDRFSAERPKGSFSTLEIQRTEQGDSAMYLCASSLDSYGYTFGSGTRLTVV.